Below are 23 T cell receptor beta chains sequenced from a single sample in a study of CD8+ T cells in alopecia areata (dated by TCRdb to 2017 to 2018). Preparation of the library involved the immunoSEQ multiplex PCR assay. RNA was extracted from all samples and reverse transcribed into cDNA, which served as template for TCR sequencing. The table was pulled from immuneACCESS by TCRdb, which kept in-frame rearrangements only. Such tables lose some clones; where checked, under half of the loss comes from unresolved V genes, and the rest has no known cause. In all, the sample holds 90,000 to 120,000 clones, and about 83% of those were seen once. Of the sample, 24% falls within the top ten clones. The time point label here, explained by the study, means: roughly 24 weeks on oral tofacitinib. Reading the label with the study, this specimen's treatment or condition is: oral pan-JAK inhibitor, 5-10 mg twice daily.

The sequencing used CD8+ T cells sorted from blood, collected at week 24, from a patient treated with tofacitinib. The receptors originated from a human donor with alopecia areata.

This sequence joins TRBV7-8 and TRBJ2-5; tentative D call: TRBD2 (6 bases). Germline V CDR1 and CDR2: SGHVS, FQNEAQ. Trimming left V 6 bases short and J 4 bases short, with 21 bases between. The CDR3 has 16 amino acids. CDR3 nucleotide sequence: TGTGCCAGCAGTCCCGGAGGGCAGGGTGGAAGAGAGACCCAGTACTTC. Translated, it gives CASSPGGQGGRETQYF.

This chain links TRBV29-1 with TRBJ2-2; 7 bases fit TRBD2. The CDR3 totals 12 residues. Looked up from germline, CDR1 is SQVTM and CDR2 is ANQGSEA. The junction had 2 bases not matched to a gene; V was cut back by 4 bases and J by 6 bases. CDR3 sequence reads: CSVVRGSGELFF. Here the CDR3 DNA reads TGCAGCGTTGTGCGGGGGTCCGGGGAGCTGTTTTTT.

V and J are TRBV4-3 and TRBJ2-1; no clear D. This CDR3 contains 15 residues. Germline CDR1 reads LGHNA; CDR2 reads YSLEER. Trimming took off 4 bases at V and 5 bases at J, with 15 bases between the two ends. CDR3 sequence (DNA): TGCGCCAGCAGCCTAATTTACGTGGGTAACAATGAGCAGTTCTTC. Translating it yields CASSLIYVGNNEQFF.

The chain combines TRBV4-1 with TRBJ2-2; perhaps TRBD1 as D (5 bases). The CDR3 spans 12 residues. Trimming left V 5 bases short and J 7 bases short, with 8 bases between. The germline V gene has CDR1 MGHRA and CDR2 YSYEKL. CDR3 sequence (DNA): TGCGCCAGCAGCTTAACAGGCGGGGAGCTGTTTTTT. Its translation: CASSLTGGELFF.

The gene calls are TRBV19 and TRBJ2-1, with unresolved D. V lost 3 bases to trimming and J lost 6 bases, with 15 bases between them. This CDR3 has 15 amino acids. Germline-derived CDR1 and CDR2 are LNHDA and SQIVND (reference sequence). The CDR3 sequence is CASSILALGPNEQFF. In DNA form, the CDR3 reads TGTGCCAGTAGTATTTTGGCGCTCGGCCCCAATGAGCAGTTCTTC.

CDR3 DNA: TGTGCCAGCAGCCAAAGTCTTACGCGCGAGCAGTACTTC. It specifies CASSQSLTREQYF. The J gene is TRBJ2-7, the V gene TRBV14, with D unclear. The CDR3 totals 13 residues. Germline CDR1 SGHDN, CDR2 FVKESK. Trimming took off 2 bases at V and 6 bases at J, with 11 bases between the two ends.

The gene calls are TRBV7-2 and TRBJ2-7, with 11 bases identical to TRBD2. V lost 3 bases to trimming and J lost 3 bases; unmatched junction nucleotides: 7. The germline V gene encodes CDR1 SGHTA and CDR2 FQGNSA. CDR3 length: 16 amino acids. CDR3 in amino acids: CASSFLAGGPIYEQYF. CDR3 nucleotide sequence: TGTGCCAGCAGCTTCCTAGCGGGGGGTCCAATCTACGAGCAGTACTTC.

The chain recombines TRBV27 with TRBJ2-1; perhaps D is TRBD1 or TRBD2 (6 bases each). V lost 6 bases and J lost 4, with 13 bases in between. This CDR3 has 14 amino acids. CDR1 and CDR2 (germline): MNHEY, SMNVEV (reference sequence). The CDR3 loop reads CASSKGGFYNEQFF. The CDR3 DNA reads TGTGCCAGCAGCAAGGGGGGCTTTTACAATGAGCAGTTCTTC.

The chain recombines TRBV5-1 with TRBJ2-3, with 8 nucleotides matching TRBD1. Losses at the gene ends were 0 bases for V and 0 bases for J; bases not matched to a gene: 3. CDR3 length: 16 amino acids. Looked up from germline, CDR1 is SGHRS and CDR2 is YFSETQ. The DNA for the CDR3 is TGCGCCAGCAGCTTGGGGGACAGGTGGAGCACAGATACGCAGTATTTT. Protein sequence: CASSLGDRWSTDTQYF. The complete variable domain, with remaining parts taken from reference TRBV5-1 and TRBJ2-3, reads KAGVTQTPRYLIKTRGQQVTLSCSPISGHRSVSWYQQTPGQGLQFLFEYFSETQRNKGNFPGRFSGRQFSNSRSEMNVSTLELGDSALYLCASSLGDRWSTDTQYFGPGTRLTVL.

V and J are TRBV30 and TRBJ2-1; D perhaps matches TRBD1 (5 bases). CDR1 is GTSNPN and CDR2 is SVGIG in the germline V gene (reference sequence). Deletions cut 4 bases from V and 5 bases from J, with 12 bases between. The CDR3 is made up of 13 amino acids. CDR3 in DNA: TGTGCCTGGAATAGGGGCCAGAACAATGAGCAGTTCTTC. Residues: CAWNRGQNNEQFF. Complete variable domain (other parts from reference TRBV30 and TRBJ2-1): SQTIHQWPATLVQPVGSPLSLECTVEGTSNPNLYWYRQAAGRGLQLLFYSVGIGQISSEVPQNLSASRPQDRQFILSSKKLLLSDSGFYLCAWNRGQNNEQFFGPGTRLTVL.

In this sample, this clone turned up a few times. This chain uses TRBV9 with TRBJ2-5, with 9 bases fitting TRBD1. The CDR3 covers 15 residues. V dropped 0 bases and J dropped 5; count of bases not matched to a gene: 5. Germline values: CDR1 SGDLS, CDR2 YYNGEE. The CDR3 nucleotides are TGTGCCAGCAGCGTAGGGACAGGGGTTCGGGAGACCCAGTACTTC. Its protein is CASSVGTGVRETQYF.

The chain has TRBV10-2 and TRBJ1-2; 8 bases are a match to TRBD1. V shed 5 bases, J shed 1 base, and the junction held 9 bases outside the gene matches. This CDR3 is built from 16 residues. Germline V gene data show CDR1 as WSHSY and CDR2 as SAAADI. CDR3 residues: CASSSEDRDNNYGYTF. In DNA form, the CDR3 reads TGCGCCAGCAGTTCCGAGGACAGGGATAATAACTATGGCTACACCTTC.

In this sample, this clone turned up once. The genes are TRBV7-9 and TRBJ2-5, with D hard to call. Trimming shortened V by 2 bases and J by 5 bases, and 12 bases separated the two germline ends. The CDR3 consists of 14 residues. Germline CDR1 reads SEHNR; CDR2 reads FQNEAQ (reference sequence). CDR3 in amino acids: CASSLSIELETQYF. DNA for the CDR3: TGTGCCAGCAGCTTAAGTATCGAGCTCGAGACCCAGTACTTC.

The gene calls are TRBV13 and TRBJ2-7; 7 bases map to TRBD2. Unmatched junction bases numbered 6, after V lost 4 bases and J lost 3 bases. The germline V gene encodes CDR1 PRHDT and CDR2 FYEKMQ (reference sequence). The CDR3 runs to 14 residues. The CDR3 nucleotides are TGTGCCAGCAGCTCCCGGGACTACAGCTACGAGCAGTACTTC. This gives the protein CASSSRDYSYEQYF.

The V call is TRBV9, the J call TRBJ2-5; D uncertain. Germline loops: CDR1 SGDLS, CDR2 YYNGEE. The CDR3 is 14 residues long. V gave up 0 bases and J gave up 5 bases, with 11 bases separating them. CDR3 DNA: TGTGCCAGCAGCGTAGAAGGTCCTCCCGAGACCCAGTACTTC. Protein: CASSVEGPPETQYF.

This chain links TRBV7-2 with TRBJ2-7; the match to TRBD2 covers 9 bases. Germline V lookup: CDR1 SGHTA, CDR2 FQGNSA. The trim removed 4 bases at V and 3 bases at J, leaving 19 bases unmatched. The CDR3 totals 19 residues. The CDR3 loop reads CASSSMGAGGPTLSYEQYF. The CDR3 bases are TGTGCCAGCAGCTCAATGGGCGCGGGGGGGCCAACTTTGAGCTACGAGCAGTACTTC.

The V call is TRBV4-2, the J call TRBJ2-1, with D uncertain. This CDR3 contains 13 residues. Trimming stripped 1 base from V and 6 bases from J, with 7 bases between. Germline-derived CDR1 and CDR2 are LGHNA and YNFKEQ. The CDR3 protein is CASSQGTSNEQFF. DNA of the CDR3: TGTGCCAGCAGCCAAGGAACGAGCAATGAGCAGTTCTTC.

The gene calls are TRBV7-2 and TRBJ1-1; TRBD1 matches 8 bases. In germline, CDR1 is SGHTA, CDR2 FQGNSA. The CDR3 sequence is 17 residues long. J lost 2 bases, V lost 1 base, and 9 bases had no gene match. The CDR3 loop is CASSLEGRDRINTEAFF. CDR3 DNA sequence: TGTGCCAGCAGCTTAGAGGGCCGGGACAGGATAAACACTGAAGCTTTCTTT. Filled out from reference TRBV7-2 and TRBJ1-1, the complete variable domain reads GAGVSQSPSNKVTEKGKDVELRCDPISGHTALYWYRQSLGQGLEFLIYFQGNSAPDKSGLPSDRFSAERTGGSVSTLTIQRTQQEDSAVYLCASSLEGRDRINTEAFFGQGTRLTVV.

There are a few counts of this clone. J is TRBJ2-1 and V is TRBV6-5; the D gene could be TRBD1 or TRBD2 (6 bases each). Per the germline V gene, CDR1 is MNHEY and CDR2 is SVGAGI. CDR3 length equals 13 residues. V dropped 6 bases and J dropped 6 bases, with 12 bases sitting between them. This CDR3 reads CASSKQGGNEQFF. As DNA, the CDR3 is TGTGCCAGCAGCAAACAGGGAGGCAATGAGCAGTTCTTC.

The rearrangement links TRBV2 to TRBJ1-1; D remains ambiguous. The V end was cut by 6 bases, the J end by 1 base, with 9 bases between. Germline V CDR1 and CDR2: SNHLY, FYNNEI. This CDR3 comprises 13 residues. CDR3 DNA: TGTGCCAGCAGGCTCGGACCGAACACTGAAGCTTTCTTT. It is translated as CASRLGPNTEAFF.

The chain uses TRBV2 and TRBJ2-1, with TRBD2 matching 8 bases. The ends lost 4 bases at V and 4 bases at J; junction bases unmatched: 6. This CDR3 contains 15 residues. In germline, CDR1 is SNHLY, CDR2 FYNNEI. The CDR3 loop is CASSAGGGIYNEQFF. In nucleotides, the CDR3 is TGTGCCAGCAGTGCGGGCGGGGGGATTTACAATGAGCAGTTCTTC. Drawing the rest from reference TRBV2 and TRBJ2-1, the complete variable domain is EPEVTQTPSHQVTQMGQEVILRCVPISNHLYFYWYRQILGQKVEFLVSFYNNEISEKSEIFDDQFSVERPDGSNFTLKIRSTKLEDSAMYFCASSAGGGIYNEQFFGPGTRLTVL.

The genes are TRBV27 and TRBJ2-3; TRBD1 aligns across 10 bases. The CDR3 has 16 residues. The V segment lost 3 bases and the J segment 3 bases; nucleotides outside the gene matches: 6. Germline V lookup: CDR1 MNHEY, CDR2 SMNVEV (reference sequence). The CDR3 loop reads CASSLDPGQGTDTQYF. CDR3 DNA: TGTGCCAGCAGTTTGGACCCGGGACAGGGGACAGATACGCAGTATTTT.

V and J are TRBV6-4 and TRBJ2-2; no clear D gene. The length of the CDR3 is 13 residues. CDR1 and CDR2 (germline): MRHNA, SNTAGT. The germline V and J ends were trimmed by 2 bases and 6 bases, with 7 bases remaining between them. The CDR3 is CASSDGSPGELFF. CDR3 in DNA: TGTGCCAGCAGTGACGGAAGTCCCGGGGAGCTGTTTTTT.